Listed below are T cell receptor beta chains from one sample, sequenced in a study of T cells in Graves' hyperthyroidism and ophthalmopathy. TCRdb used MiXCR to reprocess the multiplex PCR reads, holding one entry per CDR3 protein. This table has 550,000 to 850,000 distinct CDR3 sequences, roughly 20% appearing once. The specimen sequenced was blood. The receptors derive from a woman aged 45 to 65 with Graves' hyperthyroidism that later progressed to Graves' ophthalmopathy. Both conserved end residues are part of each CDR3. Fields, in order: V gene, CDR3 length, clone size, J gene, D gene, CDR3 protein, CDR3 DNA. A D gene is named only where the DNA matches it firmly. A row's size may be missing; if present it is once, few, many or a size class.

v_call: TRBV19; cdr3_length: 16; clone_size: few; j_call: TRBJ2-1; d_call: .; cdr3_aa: CASSRTGTPPADEQFF; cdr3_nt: TGTGCCAGTAGCCGGACCGGGACTCCCCCAGCGGATGAGCAGTTCTTC
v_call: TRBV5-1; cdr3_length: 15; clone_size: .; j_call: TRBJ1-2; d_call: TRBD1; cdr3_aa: CASSELGTGSDGYTF; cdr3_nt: TGCGCCAGCAGCGAGCTTGGGACAGGGTCTGATGGCTACACCTTC
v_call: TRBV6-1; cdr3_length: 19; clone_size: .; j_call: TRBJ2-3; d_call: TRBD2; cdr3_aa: CATHAILAGDHPSTDTQYF; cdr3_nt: TGTGCCACACACGCCATACTAGCGGGGGATCATCCTAGCACAGATACGCAGTATTTT
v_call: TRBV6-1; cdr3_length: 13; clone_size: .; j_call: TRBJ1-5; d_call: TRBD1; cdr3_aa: CASRDRGQSPQHF; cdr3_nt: TGTGCCAGCAGAGACAGGGGCCAGTCGCCCCAGCATTTT
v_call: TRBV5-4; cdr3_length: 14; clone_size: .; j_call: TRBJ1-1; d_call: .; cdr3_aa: CASSLSGTATEAFF; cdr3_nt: TGTGCCAGCAGCTTGTCAGGGACTGCCACTGAAGCTTTCTTT
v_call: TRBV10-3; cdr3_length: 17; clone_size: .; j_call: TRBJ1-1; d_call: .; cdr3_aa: CAISEPHGRGMNTEAFF; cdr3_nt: TGTGCCATCAGTGAGCCCCACGGAAGGGGAATGAACACTGAAGCTTTCTTT
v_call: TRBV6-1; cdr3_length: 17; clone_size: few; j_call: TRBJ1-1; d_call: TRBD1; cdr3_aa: CASSDFRRQGARTEAFF; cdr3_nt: TGTGCCAGCAGCGACTTTCGGAGACAGGGGGCGAGGACTGAAGCTTTCTTT
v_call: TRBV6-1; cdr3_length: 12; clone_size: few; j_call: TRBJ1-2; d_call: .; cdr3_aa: CATMTGGYGYTF; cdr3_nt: TGTGCCACTATGACAGGAGGCTATGGCTACACCTTC
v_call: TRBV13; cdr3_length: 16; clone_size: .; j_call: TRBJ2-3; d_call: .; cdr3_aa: CASSIEGGRVTDTQYF; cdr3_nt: TGTGCCAGCAGCATCGAGGGGGGGCGGGTTACAGATACGCAGTATTTT
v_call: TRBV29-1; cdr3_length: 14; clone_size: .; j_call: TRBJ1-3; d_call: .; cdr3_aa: CSVAGDRSGNTIYF; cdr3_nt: TGCAGCGTTGCGGGGGACCGCTCTGGAAACACCATATATTTT
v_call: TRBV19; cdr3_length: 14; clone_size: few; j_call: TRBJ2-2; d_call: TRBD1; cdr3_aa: CASSTTGDTGELFF; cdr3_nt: TGTGCCAGTAGTACGACAGGGGACACCGGGGAGCTGTTTTTT
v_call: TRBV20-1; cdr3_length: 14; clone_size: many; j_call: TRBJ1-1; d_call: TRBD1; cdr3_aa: CSARGWQGGTEAFF; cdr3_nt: TGCAGTGCTAGAGGGTGGCAGGGGGGAACTGAAGCTTTCTTT
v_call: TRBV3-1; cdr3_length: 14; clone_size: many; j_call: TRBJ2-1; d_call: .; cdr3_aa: CASSQAVERGEQFF; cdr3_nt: TGTGCCAGCAGCCAAGCGGTAGAACGGGGGGAGCAGTTCTTC
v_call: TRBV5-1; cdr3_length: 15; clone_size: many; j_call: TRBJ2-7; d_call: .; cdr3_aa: CASSLVPGGLYEQYF; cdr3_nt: TGCGCCAGCAGCTTGGTTCCAGGGGGACTCTACGAGCAGTACTTC
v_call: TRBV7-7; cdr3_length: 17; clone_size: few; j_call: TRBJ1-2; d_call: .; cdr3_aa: CASSLGAGDRPNYGYTF; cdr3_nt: TGTGCTAGCAGCTTAGGGGCGGGAGACAGGCCGAACTATGGCTACACCTTC
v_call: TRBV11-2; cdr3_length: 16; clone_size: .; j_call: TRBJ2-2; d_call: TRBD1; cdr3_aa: CASSLLGGAGTGELVF; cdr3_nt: TGTGCCAGCAGCTTACTAGGGGGCGCTGGCACCGGGGAGCTGGTTTTT
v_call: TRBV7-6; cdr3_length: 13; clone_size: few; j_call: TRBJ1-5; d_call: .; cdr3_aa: CASSSSRAGPQHF; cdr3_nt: TGTGCCAGCAGCTCCTCTCGGGCCGGGCCCCAGCATTTT
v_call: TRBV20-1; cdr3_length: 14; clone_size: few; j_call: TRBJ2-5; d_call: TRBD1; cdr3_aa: CSPFTGGLEETQYF; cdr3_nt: TGCAGTCCCTTCACAGGGGGATTGGAAGAGACCCAGTACTTC
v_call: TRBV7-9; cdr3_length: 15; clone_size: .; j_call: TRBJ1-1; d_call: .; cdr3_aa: CASSLVMGGDTEAFF; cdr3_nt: TGTGCCAGCAGCTTAGTTATGGGGGGCGACACTGAAGCTTTCTTT
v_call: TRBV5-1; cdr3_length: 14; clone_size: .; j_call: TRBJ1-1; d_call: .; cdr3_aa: CASSSRGGANEAFF; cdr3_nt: TGCGCCAGCAGCTCCCGGGGGGGGGCTAATGAAGCTTTCTTT
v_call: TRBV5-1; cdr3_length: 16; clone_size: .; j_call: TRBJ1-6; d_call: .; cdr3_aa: CASSQTTAHSNSPLHF; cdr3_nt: TGCGCCAGCAGCCAAACTACAGCGCACAGCAATTCACCCCTCCACTTT
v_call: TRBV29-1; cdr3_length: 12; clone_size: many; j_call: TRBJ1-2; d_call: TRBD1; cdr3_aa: CSVDRDSYGYTF; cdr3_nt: TGCAGCGTGGACCGGGACAGCTATGGCTACACCTTC
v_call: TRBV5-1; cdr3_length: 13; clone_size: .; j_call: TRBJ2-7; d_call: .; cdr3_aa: CASSLAAYNEQYF; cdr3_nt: TGCGCCAGCAGCTTGGCAGCGTACAATGAGCAGTACTTC
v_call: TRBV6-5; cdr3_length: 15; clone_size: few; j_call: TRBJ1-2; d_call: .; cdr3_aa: CASSYGQGGNYGYTF; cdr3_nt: TGTGCCAGCAGTTACGGTCAGGGTGGCAACTATGGCTACACCTTC
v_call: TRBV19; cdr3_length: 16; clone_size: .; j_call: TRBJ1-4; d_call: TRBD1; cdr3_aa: CASSILFGTEPEKLFF; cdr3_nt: TGTGCCAGTAGTATATTGTTCGGGACAGAACCCGAAAAACTGTTTTTT
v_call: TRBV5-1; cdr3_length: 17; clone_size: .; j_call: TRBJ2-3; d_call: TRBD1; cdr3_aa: CASSLVSGQGAGDTQYF; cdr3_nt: TGCGCCAGCAGCTTGGTGTCGGGACAGGGGGCCGGGGATACGCAGTATTTT
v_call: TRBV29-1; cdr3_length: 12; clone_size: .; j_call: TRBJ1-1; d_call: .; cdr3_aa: CSVGEGGTEAFF; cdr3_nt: TGCAGCGTTGGGGAGGGGGGCACTGAAGCTTTCTTT
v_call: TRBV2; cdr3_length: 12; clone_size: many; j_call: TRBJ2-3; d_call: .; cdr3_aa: CASSDQGNTQYF; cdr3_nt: TGTGCCAGCAGTGACCAAGGGAATACGCAGTATTTT
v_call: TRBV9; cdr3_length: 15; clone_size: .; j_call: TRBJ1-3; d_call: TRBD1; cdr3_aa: CASSARTGAGNTIYF; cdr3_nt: TGTGCCAGCAGCGCTAGGACAGGGGCTGGAAACACCATATATTTT
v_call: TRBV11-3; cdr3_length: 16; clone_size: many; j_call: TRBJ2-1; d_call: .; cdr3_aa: CASSPSLNKAYNEQFF; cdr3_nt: TGTGCCAGCAGCCCGTCTCTCAATAAAGCCTACAATGAGCAGTTCTTC
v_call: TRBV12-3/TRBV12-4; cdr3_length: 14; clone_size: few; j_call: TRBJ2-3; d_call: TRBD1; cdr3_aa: CASSPGGLNGTQYF; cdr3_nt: TGTGCCAGCAGTCCAGGGGGTCTTAACGGTACGCAGTATTTT
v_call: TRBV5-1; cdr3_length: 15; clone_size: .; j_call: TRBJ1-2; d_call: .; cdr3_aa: CASSLFDSGNYGYTF; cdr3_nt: TGCGCCAGCAGCTTGTTTGACAGTGGTAACTATGGCTACACCTTC
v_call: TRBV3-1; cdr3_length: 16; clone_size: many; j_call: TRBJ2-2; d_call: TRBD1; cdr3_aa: CASSIGTGGNTGELFF; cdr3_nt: TGTGCCAGCAGTATCGGGACAGGGGGGAACACCGGGGAGCTGTTTTTT
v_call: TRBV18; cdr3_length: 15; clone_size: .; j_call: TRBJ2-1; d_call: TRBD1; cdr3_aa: CASSEQGIGHNERFF; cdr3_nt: TGTGCCAGCTCAGAACAGGGGATTGGACACAATGAGCGGTTCTTC
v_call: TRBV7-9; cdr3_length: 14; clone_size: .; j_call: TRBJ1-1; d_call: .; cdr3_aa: CASSLGSGTTEAFF; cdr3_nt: TGTGCCAGCAGCTTAGGTTCAGGGACTACTGAAGCTTTCTTT